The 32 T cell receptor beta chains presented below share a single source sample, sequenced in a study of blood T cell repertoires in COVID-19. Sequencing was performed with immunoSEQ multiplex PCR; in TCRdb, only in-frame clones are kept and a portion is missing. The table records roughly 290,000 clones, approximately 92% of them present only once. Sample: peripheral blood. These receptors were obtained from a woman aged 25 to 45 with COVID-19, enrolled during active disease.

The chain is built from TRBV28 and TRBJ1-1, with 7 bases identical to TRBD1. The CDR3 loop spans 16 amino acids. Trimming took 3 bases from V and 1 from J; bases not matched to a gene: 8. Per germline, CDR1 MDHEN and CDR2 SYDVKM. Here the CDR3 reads CASSLGTASRNTEAFF. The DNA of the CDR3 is TGTGCCAGCAGTTTGGGGACAGCTTCCAGGAACACTGAAGCTTTCTTT.

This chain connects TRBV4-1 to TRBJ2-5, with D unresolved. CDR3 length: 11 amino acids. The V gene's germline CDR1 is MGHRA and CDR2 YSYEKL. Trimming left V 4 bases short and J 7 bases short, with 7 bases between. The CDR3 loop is CASSLPGTQYF. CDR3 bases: TGCGCCAGCAGCCTCCCGGGGACCCAGTACTTC.

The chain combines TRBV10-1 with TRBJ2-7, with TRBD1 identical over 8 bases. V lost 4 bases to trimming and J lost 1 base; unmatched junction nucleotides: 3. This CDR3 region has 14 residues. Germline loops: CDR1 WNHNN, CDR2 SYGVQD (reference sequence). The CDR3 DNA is TGCGCCAGCAGTGGGACAGGGTGGTCCTACGAGCAGTACTTC. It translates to CASSGTGWSYEQYF.

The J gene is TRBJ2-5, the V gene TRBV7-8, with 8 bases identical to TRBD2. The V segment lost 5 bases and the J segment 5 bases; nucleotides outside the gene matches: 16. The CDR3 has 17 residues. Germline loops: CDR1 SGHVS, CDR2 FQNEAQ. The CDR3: CASSLGPAAGAAETQYF. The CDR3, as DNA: TGTGCCAGCAGCCTAGGGCCGGCAGCGGGAGCGGCGGAGACCCAGTACTTC. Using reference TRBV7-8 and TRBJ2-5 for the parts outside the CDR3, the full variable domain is GAGVSQSPRYKVAKRGQDVALRCDPISGHVSLFWYQQALGQGPEFLTYFQNEAQLDKSGLPSDRFFAERPEGSVSTLKIQRTQQEDSAVYLCASSLGPAAGAAETQYFGPGTRLLVL.

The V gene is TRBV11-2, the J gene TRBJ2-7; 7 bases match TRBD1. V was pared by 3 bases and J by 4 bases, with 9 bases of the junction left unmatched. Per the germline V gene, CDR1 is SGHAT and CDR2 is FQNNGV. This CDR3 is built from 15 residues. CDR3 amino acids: CASSFATGKTYEQYF. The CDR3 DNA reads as TGTGCCAGCAGCTTTGCGACAGGGAAAACTTACGAGCAGTACTTC.

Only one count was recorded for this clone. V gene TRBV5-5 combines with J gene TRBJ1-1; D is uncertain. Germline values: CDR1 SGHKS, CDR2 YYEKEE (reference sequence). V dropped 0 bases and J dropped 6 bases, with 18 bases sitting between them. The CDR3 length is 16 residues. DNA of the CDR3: TGTGCCAGCAGCTTGGGGGCCGCCCGGGGAGTTTCTGAAGCTTTCTTT. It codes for CASSLGAARGVSEAFF.

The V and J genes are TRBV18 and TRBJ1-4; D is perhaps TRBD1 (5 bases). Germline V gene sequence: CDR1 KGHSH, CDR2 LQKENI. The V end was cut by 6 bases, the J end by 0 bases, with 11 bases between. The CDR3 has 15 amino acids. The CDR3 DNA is TGTGCCAGCTCGCGGGACCGAACAACTAATGAAAAACTGTTTTTT. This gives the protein CASSRDRTTNEKLFF. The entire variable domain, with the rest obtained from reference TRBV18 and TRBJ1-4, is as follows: NAGVMQNPRHLVRRRGQEARLRCSPMKGHSHVYWYRQLPEEGLKFMVYLQKENIIDESGMPKERFSAEFPKEGPSILRIQQVVRGDSAAYFCASSRDRTTNEKLFFGSGTQLSVL.

The CDR3: CASSLAAGSYEQYF. CDR3 nucleotide sequence: TGTGCCAGCAGCTTGGCCGCAGGAAGCTACGAGCAGTACTTC. This chain joins TRBV5-5 and TRBJ2-7; unclear D gene. This CDR3 has 14 residues. Germline-derived CDR1 and CDR2 are SGHKS and YYEKEE (reference sequence). V lost 0 bases, J lost 3 bases, and 10 bases lay in between.

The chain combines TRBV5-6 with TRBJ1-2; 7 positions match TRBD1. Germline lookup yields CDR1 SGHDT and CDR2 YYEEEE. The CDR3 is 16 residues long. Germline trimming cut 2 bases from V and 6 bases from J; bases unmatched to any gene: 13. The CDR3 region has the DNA TGTGCCAGCAGCTTAGCCCTGACAGGGTCTGCGGATGGCTACACCTTC. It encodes CASSLALTGSADGYTF.

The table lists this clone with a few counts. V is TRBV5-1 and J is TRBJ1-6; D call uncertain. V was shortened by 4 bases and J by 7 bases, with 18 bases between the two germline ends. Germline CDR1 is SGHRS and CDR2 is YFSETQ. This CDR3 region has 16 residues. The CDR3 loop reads CASSDTRRAGNSPLHF. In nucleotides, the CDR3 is TGCGCCAGCAGCGACACTCGGCGCGCCGGCAATTCACCCCTCCACTTT. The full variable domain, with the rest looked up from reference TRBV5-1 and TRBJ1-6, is KAGVTQTPRYLIKTRGQQVTLSCSPISGHRSVSWYQQTPGQGLQFLFEYFSETQRNKGNFPGRFSGRQFSNSRSEMNVSTLELGDSALYLCASSDTRRAGNSPLHFGNGTRLTVT.

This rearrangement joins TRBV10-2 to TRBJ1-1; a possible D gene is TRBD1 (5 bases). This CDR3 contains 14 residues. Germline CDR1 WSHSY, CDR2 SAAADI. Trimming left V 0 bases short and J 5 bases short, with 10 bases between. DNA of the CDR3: TGCGCCAGCAGTGAGTCGATCAGGGCTACTGAAGCTTTCTTT. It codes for CASSESIRATEAFF.

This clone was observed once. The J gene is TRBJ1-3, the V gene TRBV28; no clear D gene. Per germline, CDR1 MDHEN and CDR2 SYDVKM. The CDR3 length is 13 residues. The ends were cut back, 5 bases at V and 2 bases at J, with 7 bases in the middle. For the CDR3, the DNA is TGTGCCAGCAGTCCCCCCGCTGGAAACACCATATATTTT. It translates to CASSPPAGNTIYF.

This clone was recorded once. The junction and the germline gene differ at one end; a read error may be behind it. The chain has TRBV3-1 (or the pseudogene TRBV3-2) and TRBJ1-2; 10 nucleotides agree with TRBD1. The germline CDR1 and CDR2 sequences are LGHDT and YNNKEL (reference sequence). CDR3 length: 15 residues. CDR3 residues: CASSPPGQGRSGHTF. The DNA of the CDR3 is TGTGCCAGCAGCCCACCGGGACAGGGGCGAAGTGGCCACACCTTC.

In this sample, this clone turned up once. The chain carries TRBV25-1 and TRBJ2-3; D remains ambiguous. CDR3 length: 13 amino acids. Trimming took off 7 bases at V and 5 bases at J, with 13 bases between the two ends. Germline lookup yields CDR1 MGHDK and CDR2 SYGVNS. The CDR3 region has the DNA TGTGCCAGCATGCCTCCACTTGTAGATACGCAGTATTTT. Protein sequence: CASMPPLVDTQYF.

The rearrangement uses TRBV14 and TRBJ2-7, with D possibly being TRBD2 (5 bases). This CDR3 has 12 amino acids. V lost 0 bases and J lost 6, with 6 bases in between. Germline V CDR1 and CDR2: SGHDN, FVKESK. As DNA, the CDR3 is TGTGCCAGCAGCCAAGATCGGGGCGAGCAGTACTTC. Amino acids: CASSQDRGEQYF.

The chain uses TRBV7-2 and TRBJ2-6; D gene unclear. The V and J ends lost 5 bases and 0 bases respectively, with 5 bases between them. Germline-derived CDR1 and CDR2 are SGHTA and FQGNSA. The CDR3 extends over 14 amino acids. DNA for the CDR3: TGTGCCAGCAGCCCTCGCTCTGGGGCCAACGTCCTGACTTTC. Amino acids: CASSPRSGANVLTF.

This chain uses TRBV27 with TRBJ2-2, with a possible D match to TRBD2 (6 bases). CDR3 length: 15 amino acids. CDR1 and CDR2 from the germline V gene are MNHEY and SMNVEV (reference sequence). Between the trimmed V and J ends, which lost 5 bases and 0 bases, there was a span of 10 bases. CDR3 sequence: CASSPSGANTGELFF. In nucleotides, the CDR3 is TGTGCCAGCAGTCCCTCGGGGGCGAACACCGGGGAGCTGTTTTTT.

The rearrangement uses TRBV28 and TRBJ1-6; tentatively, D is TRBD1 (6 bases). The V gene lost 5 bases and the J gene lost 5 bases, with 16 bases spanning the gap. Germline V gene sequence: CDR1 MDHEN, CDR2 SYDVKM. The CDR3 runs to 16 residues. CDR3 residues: CASSPDRFNNNSPLHF. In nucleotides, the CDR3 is TGTGCCAGCAGTCCGGACAGATTCAACAATAATTCACCCCTCCACTTT.

This chain's CDR3 is CASSLKQATGELFF. Written as DNA, the CDR3 is TGTGCCAGCAGCTTAAAGCAGGCCACCGGGGAGCTGTTTTTT. V is TRBV7-2 and J is TRBJ2-2, with D hard to call. CDR3 length: 14 amino acids. Trimming removed 2 bases at V and 4 bases at J, with 8 bases between. The germline V gene encodes CDR1 SGHTA and CDR2 FQGNSA. The whole variable domain, remainder taken from reference TRBV7-2 and TRBJ2-2, is GAGVSQSPSNKVTEKGKDVELRCDPISGHTALYWYRQSLGQGLEFLIYFQGNSAPDKSGLPSDRFSAERTGGSVSTLTIQRTQQEDSAVYLCASSLKQATGELFFGEGSRLTVL.

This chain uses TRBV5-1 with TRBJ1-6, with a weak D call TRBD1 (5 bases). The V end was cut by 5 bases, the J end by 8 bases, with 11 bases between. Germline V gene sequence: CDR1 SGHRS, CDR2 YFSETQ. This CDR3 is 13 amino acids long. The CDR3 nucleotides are TGCGCCAGCAGGTTTGGAGGGGATTCACCCCTCCACTTT. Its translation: CASRFGGDSPLHF.

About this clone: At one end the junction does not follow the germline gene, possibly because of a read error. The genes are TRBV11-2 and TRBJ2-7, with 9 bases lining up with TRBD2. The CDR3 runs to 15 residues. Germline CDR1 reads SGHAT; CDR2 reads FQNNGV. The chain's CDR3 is CASRLAGEGLHEQYF. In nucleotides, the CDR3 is TGTGCCAGCAGGTTAGCGGGAGAGGGTCTCCACGAGCAGTACTTC.

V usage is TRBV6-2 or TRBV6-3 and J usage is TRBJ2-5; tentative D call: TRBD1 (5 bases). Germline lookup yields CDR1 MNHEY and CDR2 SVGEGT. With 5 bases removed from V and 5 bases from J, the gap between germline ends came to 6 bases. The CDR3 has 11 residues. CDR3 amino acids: CASSHRETQYF. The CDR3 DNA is TGTGCCAGCAGTCACAGGGAGACCCAGTACTTC.

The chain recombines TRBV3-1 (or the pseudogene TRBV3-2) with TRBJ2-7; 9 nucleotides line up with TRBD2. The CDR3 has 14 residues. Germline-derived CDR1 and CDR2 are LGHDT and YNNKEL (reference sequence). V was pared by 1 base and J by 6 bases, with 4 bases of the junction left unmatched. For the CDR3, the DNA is TGTGCCAGCAGCCAAGGGGTTAGCGGGAGCGAGCAGTACTTC. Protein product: CASSQGVSGSEQYF.

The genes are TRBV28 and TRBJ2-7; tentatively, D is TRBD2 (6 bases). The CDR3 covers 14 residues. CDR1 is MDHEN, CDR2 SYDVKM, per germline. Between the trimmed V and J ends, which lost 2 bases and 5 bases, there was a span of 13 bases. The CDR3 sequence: CASSLGGSINEQYF. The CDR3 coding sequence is TGTGCCAGCAGTTTAGGAGGGAGTATCAACGAGCAGTACTTC.

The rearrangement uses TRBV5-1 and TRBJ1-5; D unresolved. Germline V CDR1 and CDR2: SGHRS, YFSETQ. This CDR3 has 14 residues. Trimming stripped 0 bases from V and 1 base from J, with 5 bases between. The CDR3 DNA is TGCGCCAGCAGCTTGGGAGGGAGCAATCAGCCCCAGCATTTT. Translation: CASSLGGSNQPQHF. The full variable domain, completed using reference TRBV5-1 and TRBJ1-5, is KAGVTQTPRYLIKTRGQQVTLSCSPISGHRSVSWYQQTPGQGLQFLFEYFSETQRNKGNFPGRFSGRQFSNSRSEMNVSTLELGDSALYLCASSLGGSNQPQHFGDGTRLSIL.

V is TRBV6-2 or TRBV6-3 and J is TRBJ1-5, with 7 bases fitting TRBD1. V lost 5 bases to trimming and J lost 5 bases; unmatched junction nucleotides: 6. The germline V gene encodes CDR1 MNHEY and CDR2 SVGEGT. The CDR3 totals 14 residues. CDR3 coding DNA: TGTGCCAGCAGTCGAACAGGGGTTTATCAGCCCCAGCATTTT. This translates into CASSRTGVYQPQHF.

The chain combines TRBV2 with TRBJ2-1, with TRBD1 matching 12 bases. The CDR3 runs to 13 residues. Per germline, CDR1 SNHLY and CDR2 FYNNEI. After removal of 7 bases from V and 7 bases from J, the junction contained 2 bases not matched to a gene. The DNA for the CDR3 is TGTGCCAGCACGGGACAGGGGGCTAATGAGCAGTTCTTC. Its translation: CASTGQGANEQFF.

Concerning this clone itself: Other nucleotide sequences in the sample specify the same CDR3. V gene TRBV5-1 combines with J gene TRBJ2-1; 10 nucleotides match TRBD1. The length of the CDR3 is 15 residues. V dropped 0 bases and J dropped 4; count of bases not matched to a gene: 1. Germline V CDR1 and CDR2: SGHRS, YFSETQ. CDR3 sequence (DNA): TGCGCCAGCAGCTTGGGACAGGGGGCGTACAATGAGCAGTTCTTC. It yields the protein CASSLGQGAYNEQFF.

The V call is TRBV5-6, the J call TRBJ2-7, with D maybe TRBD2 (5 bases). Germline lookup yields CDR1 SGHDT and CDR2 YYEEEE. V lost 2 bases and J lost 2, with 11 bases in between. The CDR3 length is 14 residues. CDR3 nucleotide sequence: TGTGCCAGCAGCTTCAGCGGACCGCCCTACGAGCAGTACTTC. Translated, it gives CASSFSGPPYEQYF.

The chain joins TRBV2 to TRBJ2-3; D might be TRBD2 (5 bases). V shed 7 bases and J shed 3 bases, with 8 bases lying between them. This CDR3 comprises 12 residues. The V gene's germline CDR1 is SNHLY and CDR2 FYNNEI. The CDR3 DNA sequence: TGTGCCAGCATCGGGGTGACAGATACGCAGTATTTT. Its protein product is CASIGVTDTQYF.

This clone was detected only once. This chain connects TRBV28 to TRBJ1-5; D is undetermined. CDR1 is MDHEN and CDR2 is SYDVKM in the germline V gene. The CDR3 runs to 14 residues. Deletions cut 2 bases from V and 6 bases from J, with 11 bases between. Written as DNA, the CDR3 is TGTGCCAGCAGTTTAAGGCGGCCTGGTCAGCCCCAGCATTTT. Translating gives CASSLRRPGQPQHF.

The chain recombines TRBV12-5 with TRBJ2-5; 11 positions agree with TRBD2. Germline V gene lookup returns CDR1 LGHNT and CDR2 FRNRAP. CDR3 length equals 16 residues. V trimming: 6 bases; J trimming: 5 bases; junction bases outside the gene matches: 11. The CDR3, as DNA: TGTGCTAGTGGCGGAATAGCGGGAGGGCTAGGGGAGACCCAGTACTTC. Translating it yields CASGGIAGGLGETQYF.